Below are 9 T cell receptor beta chains sequenced from a single sample in a study of T cell responses to AZD1222 COVID-19 vaccine. The table came from immunoSEQ multiplex PCR; TCRdb's copy has only in-frame clones and leaves some out. The table lists about 84,000 clones, 80% to 90% of them singletons. The input for sequencing was peripheral blood, taken 28 days after the second AZD1222 dose. These receptor sequences come from an adult who received the AZD1222 COVID-19 vaccine.

The chain links TRBV24-1 to TRBJ1-1; D perhaps matches TRBD1 (5 bases). CDR3 length: 13 amino acids. Deletions cut 12 bases from V and 2 bases from J, with 15 bases between. The germline V gene has CDR1 KGHDR and CDR2 SFDVKD. This chain's CDR3 is CAASKDRNTEAFF. CDR3 coding DNA: TGTGCCGCCTCTAAAGACAGAAACACTGAAGCTTTCTTT.

This rearrangement joins TRBV6-2 or TRBV6-3 to TRBJ1-5; D ambiguous. The CDR3 spans 12 residues. Germline CDR1 is MNHEY and CDR2 is SVGEGT. Trimming cost V 3 bases and J 4 bases, with 4 bases left between them. The CDR3 bases are TGTGCCAGCAGTTATGAAAATCAGCCCCAGCATTTT. Amino acids: CASSYENQPQHF.

V usage is TRBV7-3 and J usage is TRBJ1-5; 8 positions agree with TRBD1. J was trimmed by 7 bases and V by 8 bases; bases with no gene match: 7. Germline loops: CDR1 SGHTA, CDR2 FQGTGA. The CDR3 has 13 residues. The CDR3 nucleotides are TGTGCCAGCGGACAGGGCGCAACGCAGCCCCAGCATTTT. Protein: CASGQGATQPQHF.

The rearrangement links TRBV7-8 to TRBJ1-1; D call uncertain. The germline gives CDR1 SGHVS, CDR2 FQNEAQ. This CDR3 has 13 amino acids. V lost 6 bases, J lost 3 bases, and 11 bases lay in between. The DNA of the CDR3 is TGTGCCAGCAGTGGGGAGAGGTACACTGAAGCTTTCTTT. Its translation is CASSGERYTEAFF.

The chain has TRBV3-1 (or the pseudogene TRBV3-2) and TRBJ1-2; D is possibly TRBD1 (5 bases). CDR1 and CDR2 (germline): LGHDT, YNNKEL (reference sequence). V was pared by 0 bases and J by 4 bases, with 9 bases between. This CDR3 spans 14 amino acids. CDR3: CASSQDRAPYGYTF. The CDR3, as DNA: TGTGCCAGCAGCCAAGACAGGGCCCCCTATGGCTACACCTTC.

The chain combines TRBV6-5 with TRBJ1-4; 7 bases agree with TRBD1. V lost 2 bases, J lost 7 bases, and 4 bases stayed unmatched. The CDR3 extends over 14 amino acids. Germline CDR1 and CDR2: MNHEY and SVGAGI. The CDR3 region has the DNA TGTGCCAGCAGTTACCAACAGGGGAGTGAAAAACTGTTTTTT. Translated: CASSYQQGSEKLFF.

Note on this clone: Additional DNA sequences in this sample encode the identical CDR3. The chain employs TRBV6-5 and TRBJ1-1; a possible D gene is TRBD1 (5 bases). This CDR3 has 14 amino acids. Trimming stripped 2 bases from V and 1 base from J, with 8 bases between. The germline CDR1 and CDR2 sequences are MNHEY and SVGAGI. CDR3 loop: CASSYLQGNTEAFF. The CDR3 DNA follows: TGTGCCAGCAGTTACCTGCAGGGGAACACTGAAGCTTTCTTT.

In DNA form, the CDR3 reads TGCGCCAGCAGCCAAGAAGGGGTCTGGGGGGAGCAGTACGTC. The encoded protein is CASSQEGVWGEQYV. The chain has TRBV4-3 and TRBJ2-7; tentatively, D is TRBD1 or TRBD2 (5 bases each). The V and J ends lost 0 bases and 7 bases respectively, with 13 bases between them. Germline V CDR1 and CDR2: LGHNA, YSLEER. There are 14 residues in the CDR3.

The chain couples TRBV10-1 to TRBJ2-3, with D unclear. The length of the CDR3 is 17 residues. V was trimmed by 6 bases and J by 2 bases, leaving 21 bases between them. Germline V gene lookup returns CDR1 WNHNN and CDR2 SYGVQD (reference sequence). The CDR3 nucleotides are TGCGCCAGCAGGACCCAACCAGTGCTTCCACACACAGATACGCAGTATTTT. The encoded protein is CASRTQPVLPHTDTQYF.